What follows is one TCR beta chain and its context. The data were taken from a study of blood T cell repertoires in COVID-19. Study background: COVID-19 samples, acute and convalescent, were from the United States, Italy and Spain. Sources were T cells, B-cell-depleted T cells, or PBMCs; the material itself was cDNA or gDNA.

The germline V gene encodes CDR1 MGHRA and CDR2 YSYEKL. V trimming: 5 bases; J trimming: 5 bases; junction bases outside the gene matches: 4. This CDR3 contains 14 residues. The data were produced by immunoSEQ multiplex PCR, yet TCRdb's version contains in-frame clones alone and is incomplete. This table has 290,000 or so clones, 86% appearing once. The J gene is TRBJ2-1, the V gene TRBV4-1; 9 positions match TRBD2. The receptor was isolated from a young woman who had recovered from COVID-19. Sequencing input: PBMCs or T cells enriched from blood (not recorded which). In DNA, the CDR3 is TGCGCCAGCAGCACTAGCGGGCCTAACAATGAGCAGTTCTTC. Translation: CASSTSGPNNEQFF.